The 27 T cell receptor beta chains in this list originate from one sample, sequenced in a study of CD8 T cells in Susac syndrome. The authors reverse transcribed roughly 0.5 to 1 ug RNA with random hexamers. TCRdb fed the immunoSEQ multiplex PCR reads into MiXCR, producing one record per CDR3 protein. The sample records more than 250,000 distinct CDR3 sequences, 92% being singletons. The sequenced sample was CD4+ T cells from PBMCs. These receptors were taken from a human donor with multiple sclerosis.

CDR3 region: CASRKGPGQSQETQYF. The CDR3 bases are TGTGCCAGCAGGAAGGGCCCGGGACAATCACAAGAGACCCAGTACTTC. The chain carries TRBV6-1 and TRBJ2-5; possibly TRBD1 for D (6 bases). Trimming took 6 bases from V and 2 from J, leaving 19 bases between them. Germline values: CDR1 MNHNS, CDR2 SASEGT. The CDR3 consists of 16 residues.

The chain has TRBV3-1 and TRBJ2-5; 8 bases line up with TRBD2. V lost 2 bases and J lost 4; bases outside the gene matches: 18. Germline lookup yields CDR1 LGHDT and CDR2 YNNKEL (reference sequence). The CDR3 loop spans 19 amino acids. The CDR3 region has the DNA TGTGCCAGCAGCCAATGGGGACACTTAGCGGGGCTAACCACAGAGACCCAGTACTTC. Translating it yields CASSQWGHLAGLTTETQYF.

The chain has TRBV20-1 and TRBJ1-1; no definite D call. Trimming shortened V by 4 bases and J by 3 bases, and 15 bases separated the two germline ends. Germline assignment: CDR1 DFQATT and CDR2 SNEGSKA (reference sequence). The CDR3 runs 14 residues. CDR3 loop: CSAKEGRRYTEAFF. The CDR3 nucleotides are TGCAGTGCTAAGGAGGGCAGGCGGTACACTGAAGCTTTCTTT.

The chain joins TRBV25-1 to TRBJ2-3; tentatively, D is TRBD2 (6 bases). In germline, CDR1 is MGHDK, CDR2 SYGVNS. V lost 2 bases and J 2 bases, leaving 11 bases between the germline ends. The CDR3 length is 15 residues. The CDR3 sequence: CASSEHWRDTDTQYF. As DNA, the CDR3 is TGTGCCAGCAGTGAACATTGGAGGGACACAGATACGCAGTATTTT.

The rearrangement joins TRBV12-3 or TRBV12-4 to TRBJ1-5; weak D call: TRBD1 (5 bases). The CDR3 totals 13 residues. V lost 6 bases, J lost 3 bases, and 9 bases lay in between. The CDR3 protein is CASRGRINQPQHF. Written as DNA, the CDR3 is TGTGCCAGCAGGGGGCGGATCAATCAGCCCCAGCATTTT.

This clonotype occurred once. V and J are TRBV6-5 and TRBJ1-1; D is unresolved. V was cut by 5 bases and J by 1 base, with 11 bases left in between. This CDR3 comprises 14 residues. CDR1 is MNHEY and CDR2 is SVGAGI in the germline V gene. CDR3 DNA sequence: TGTGCCAGCAGTGGGTCCGGAAAGAACACTGAAGCTTTCTTT. The encoded protein is CASSGSGKNTEAFF.

CDR3 sequence reads: CASSPEGVSTYGYTF. CDR3 sequence (DNA): TGTGCCAGCAGCCCAGAGGGGGTTTCTACCTATGGCTACACCTTC. The chain carries TRBV7-9 and TRBJ1-2; perhaps TRBD1 as D (6 bases). Trimming cost V 5 bases and J 4 bases, with 17 bases left between them. Per the germline V gene, CDR1 is SEHNR and CDR2 is FQNEAQ (reference sequence). The CDR3 sequence is 15 residues long. Based on the CDR3 plus reference TRBV7-9 and TRBJ1-2, the full variable domain is DTGVSQNPRHKITKRGQNVTFRCDPISEHNRLYWYRQTLGQGPEFLTYFQNEAQLEKSRLLSDRFSAERPKGSFSTLEIQRTEQGDSAMYLCASSPEGVSTYGYTFGSGTRLTVV.

CDR3 nucleotide sequence: TGTGCCTGGAGACCCCTGACAGGGGGAAAAGAGACCCAGTACTTC. Translated: CAWRPLTGGKETQYF. The chain joins TRBV30 to TRBJ2-5; 9 nucleotides align to TRBD1. The CDR3 has 15 amino acids. Per germline, CDR1 GTSNPN and CDR2 SVGIG (reference sequence). The trim removed 3 bases at V and 3 bases at J, leaving 8 bases unmatched.

The chain has TRBV12-3 or TRBV12-4 and TRBJ1-1; D is uncertain. V gave up 8 bases and J gave up 1 base, with 17 bases separating them. The CDR3 spans 15 residues. CDR3 sequence: CASRRSAEKNTEAFF. The CDR3 DNA sequence: TGTGCCAGCCGAAGATCCGCAGAAAAGAACACTGAAGCTTTCTTT.

J is TRBJ2-7 and V is TRBV6-2 or TRBV6-3; 12 bases are a match to TRBD2. CDR3 length: 19 residues. V was clipped by 5 bases and J by 1 base; unmatched bases: 15. In germline, CDR1 is MNHEY, CDR2 SVGEGT. DNA of the CDR3: TGTGCCAGCAGTCCGATTGGACTAGCGGGAATAGACAATTCCTACGAGCAGTACTTC. Amino acid sequence: CASSPIGLAGIDNSYEQYF.

This chain joins TRBV7-8 and TRBJ2-6; tentatively, D is TRBD2 (5 bases). In germline, CDR1 is SGHVS, CDR2 FQNEAQ. The CDR3 spans 16 residues. V dropped 0 bases and J dropped 2 bases, with 8 bases sitting between them. The CDR3 sequence is CASSLAQAAGANVLTF. The CDR3 DNA follows: TGTGCCAGCAGCTTAGCGCAAGCGGCTGGGGCCAACGTCCTGACTTTC.

The chain links TRBV10-3 to TRBJ2-1; 9 nucleotides line up with TRBD2. V shed 0 bases and J 5 bases; nucleotides not matched to a gene: 8. The CDR3 is 17 amino acids. Germline lookup yields CDR1 ENHRY and CDR2 SYGVKD. Here the CDR3 reads CAISESGPSGIDNEQFF. The CDR3 nucleotides are TGTGCCATCAGTGAGTCGGGACCTAGCGGGATCGACAATGAGCAGTTCTTC.

This chain joins TRBV7-6 and TRBJ1-2, with D uncertain. Germline loops: CDR1 SGHVS, CDR2 FNYEAQ. V shed 3 bases and J shed 3 bases, with 8 bases lying between them. CDR3 length: 13 amino acids. The CDR3 DNA reads as TGTGCCAGCAGCTTGCAGGAGGACTATGGCTACACCTTC. Amino acid sequence: CASSLQEDYGYTF.

The chain recombines TRBV10-3 with TRBJ2-7, with 7 bases identical to TRBD1. The CDR3 extends over 14 amino acids. Trimming took 8 bases from V and 6 from J; bases not matched to a gene: 13. The germline gives CDR1 ENHRY, CDR2 SYGVKD. The CDR3 spells CAIEQGTDTSEQYF. The CDR3 bases are TGTGCCATCGAACAGGGGACGGACACCTCCGAGCAGTACTTC.

The J gene is TRBJ2-1, the V gene TRBV5-6, with 10 bases lining up with TRBD2. The CDR3 contains 14 residues. Germline loops: CDR1 SGHDT, CDR2 YYEEEE. The V segment lost 4 bases and the J segment 10 bases; nucleotides outside the gene matches: 8. CDR3 coding DNA: TGTGCCAGCAGCCCCTCCGGGACTAGCGACGAGCAGTTCTTC. Translation: CASSPSGTSDEQFF.

The J gene is TRBJ2-3, the V gene TRBV11-2, with 7 bases that match TRBD2. This CDR3 is built from 15 residues. Trimming removed 5 bases from V and 3 bases from J; junction bases left unmatched: 8. Per the germline V gene, CDR1 is SGHAT and CDR2 is FQNNGV. The CDR3 coding sequence is TGTGCCAGCAGCGAGTTCGGGACTACAACAGATACGCAGTATTTT. This gives the protein CASSEFGTTTDTQYF.

This chain links TRBV3-1 with TRBJ2-1; the match to TRBD2 covers 11 bases. CDR1 is LGHDT, CDR2 YNNKEL, per germline (reference sequence). The CDR3 totals 15 residues. The trim removed 2 bases at V and 6 bases at J, leaving 3 bases unmatched. CDR3 protein: CASSQILAGGNEQFF. In DNA form, the CDR3 reads TGTGCCAGCAGCCAAATTCTAGCGGGAGGCAATGAGCAGTTCTTC.

The chain uses TRBV4-1 and TRBJ2-2; 7 bases match TRBD2. The CDR3 consists of 17 residues. Per germline, CDR1 MGHRA and CDR2 YSYEKL. The V gene end was trimmed by 4 bases and the J gene end by 4 bases; junction bases not matched to a gene: 12. In DNA, the CDR3 is TGCGCCAGCAGCCCAACGGAGGTAGCGGGCTTCACCGGGGAGCTGTTTTTT. Protein product: CASSPTEVAGFTGELFF.

V usage is TRBV7-2 and J usage is TRBJ2-1, with D perhaps matching TRBD1 or TRBD2 (7 bases each). V lost 5 bases to trimming and J lost 0 bases, with 17 bases between them. CDR1 SGHTA and CDR2 FQGNSA come from the germline V gene. CDR3 length equals 17 residues. CDR3 DNA: TGTGCCAGCAGCCGCGTGGCAGGGGGGGGCTCCTACAATGAGCAGTTCTTC. Protein: CASSRVAGGGSYNEQFF. Full variable domain (rest looked up from reference TRBV7-2 and TRBJ2-1): GAGVSQSPSNKVTEKGKDVELRCDPISGHTALYWYRQSLGQGLEFLIYFQGNSAPDKSGLPSDRFSAERTGGSVSTLTIQRTQQEDSAVYLCASSRVAGGGSYNEQFFGPGTRLTVL.

V and J are TRBV11-1 and TRBJ1-1; 7 nucleotides line up with TRBD1. Germline CDR1 is SGHAT and CDR2 is FQDESV (reference sequence). The length of the CDR3 is 17 residues. With 3 bases clipped from V and 1 base from J, the junction kept 11 bases outside the gene matches. The CDR3 nucleotides are TGTGCCAGCAGCTTCCTCAGCATTAGGGGGCGGAACACTGAAGCTTTCTTT. Translating gives CASSFLSIRGRNTEAFF.

The chain is built from TRBV7-9 and TRBJ1-2; D not certain. The ends were cut back, 1 base at V and 4 bases at J, with 10 bases in the middle. This CDR3 comprises 14 residues. Germline V gene data show CDR1 as SEHNR and CDR2 as FQNEAQ (reference sequence). CDR3 residues: CASSLESALYGYTF. The CDR3 coding sequence is TGTGCCAGCAGCTTAGAATCTGCCCTCTATGGCTACACCTTC.

Here the CDR3 reads CASSPEGPLMNTEAFF. The CDR3 region has the DNA TGCGCCAGCAGCCCCGAAGGACCTCTCATGAACACTGAAGCTTTCTTT. The gene calls are TRBV4-3 and TRBJ1-1; unclear D gene. The CDR3 sequence is 16 residues long. V lost 4 bases and J lost 0, with 15 bases in between. Germline assignment: CDR1 LGHNA and CDR2 YSLEER.

V and J are TRBV7-8 and TRBJ1-5; the match to TRBD1 covers 7 bases. In germline, CDR1 is SGHVS, CDR2 FQNEAQ. The CDR3 has 14 amino acids. V dropped 6 bases and J dropped 3; count of bases not matched to a gene: 5. Here the CDR3 reads CASSDRAINQPQHF. CDR3 coding DNA: TGTGCCAGCAGTGACAGGGCTATCAATCAGCCCCAGCATTTT.

This clonotype was counted once. V usage is TRBV30 and J usage is TRBJ1-6, with D perhaps TRBD1 (5 bases). Germline CDR1 GTSNPN, CDR2 SVGIG (reference sequence). The CDR3 spans 14 residues. V lost 3 bases, J lost 4 bases, and 10 bases lay in between. The CDR3 nucleotides read TGTGCCTGGAGAAAGACAGAGTATAATTCACCCCTCCACTTT. This encodes CAWRKTEYNSPLHF.

The rearrangement uses TRBV11-3 and TRBJ1-1, with 9 bases aligning to TRBD1. CDR3 size: 15 residues. Germline values: CDR1 SGHNT, CDR2 YENEEA. J was trimmed by 3 bases and V by 2 bases; bases with no gene match: 4. CDR3 DNA: TGTGCCAGCAGCTTACACGGACAGGGGTACACTGAAGCTTTCTTT. It translates to CASSLHGQGYTEAFF.

The chain uses TRBV5-1 and TRBJ2-7; 10 nucleotides match TRBD1. Germline CDR1 reads SGHRS; CDR2 reads YFSETQ. J lost 3 bases, V lost 3 bases, and 6 bases had no gene match. This CDR3 is built from 15 residues. The CDR3 DNA follows: TGCGCCAGCAGCTGGGGGACAGGGGAGGGCTACGAGCAGTACTTC. Translated: CASSWGTGEGYEQYF.

The V call is TRBV30, the J call TRBJ2-1, with unresolved D. The germline V gene has CDR1 GTSNPN and CDR2 SVGIG (reference sequence). Trimming took 2 bases from V and 4 from J, leaving 3 bases between them. This CDR3 is 11 amino acids long. CDR3 region: CAWSQYNEQFF. CDR3 coding DNA: TGTGCCTGGAGTCAATACAATGAGCAGTTCTTC.